A selection of T cell receptor beta chains follows, all from one sample in a study of T cells in tumors after PD-1 blockade. This table comes from immunoSEQ multiplex PCR, and its TCRdb copy is limited to in-frame clones, with some not included. The table has 45,000 to 60,000 clones, over 70% seen once. The sequenced sample was PBMCs, obtained before anti-PD-1 treatment. These receptors all stem from a human donor with basal cell carcinoma. Each CDR3 is given with its conserved first and last residue. Fields, in order: V gene, clone size, D gene, J gene, CDR3 protein, CDR3 DNA. The D gene is left open where the match is weak. Some rows have no size entry. The others give once, few or many, or a class for an expanded clone.

TRBV5-1	.	TRBD1	TRBJ2-1	CASSLEGQGGNEQFF	TGCGCCAGCAGCTTGGAGGGACAGGGGGGCAATGAGCAGTTCTTC
TRBV2	once	TRBD1	TRBJ2-7	CASRDRDASYEQYF	TGTGCCAGCAGGGACAGGGACGCTTCCTACGAGCAGTACTTC
TRBV28	.	.	TRBJ2-1	CASSQRNEQFF	TGTGCCAGCAGCCAGCGCAATGAGCAGTTCTTC
TRBV7-9	.	TRBD1	TRBJ1-1	CASSLRQGENTEAFF	TGTGCCAGCAGCTTGAGACAGGGGGAAAACACTGAAGCTTTCTTT
TRBV6-1	.	.	TRBJ2-3	CASSERSSGTDTQYF	TGTGCCAGCAGTGAACGTAGCTCGGGGACAGATACGCAGTATTTT
TRBV10-3	.	TRBD1	TRBJ2-7	CAISEGQGAYEQYF	TGTGCCATCAGTGAAGGTCAGGGGGCATACGAGCAGTACTTC
TRBV3-1/TRBV3-2	.	.	TRBJ1-6	CASSQKNRANSPLHF	TGTGCCAGCAGCCAGAAGAACAGGGCTAATTCACCCCTCCACTTT
TRBV5-1	.	TRBD1	TRBJ1-5	CASKTGVGSNQPQHF	TGCGCCAGCAAAACAGGGGTCGGGAGCAATCAGCCCCAGCATTTT
TRBV7-2	.	.	TRBJ1-1	CASSLTRSLTEAFF	TGTGCCAGCAGCTTAACCAGGTCGCTCACTGAAGCTTTCTTT
TRBV15	.	.	TRBJ1-3	CATSPQGTGNTIYF	TGTGCCACCAGTCCTCAGGGGACTGGAAACACCATATATTTT
TRBV6-5	.	TRBD1	TRBJ1-1	CASSYRTGYNTEAFF	TGTGCCAGCAGTTACAGGACAGGATACAACACTGAAGCTTTCTTT
TRBV28	.	.	TRBJ2-5	CASRGVGGRQTQYF	TGTGCCAGCCGAGGCGTTGGAGGGAGGCAGACCCAGTACTTC
TRBV12-5	.	.	TRBJ2-3	CASGLQDTQYF	TGTGCTAGTGGTCTGCAGGATACGCAGTATTTT
TRBV2	.	TRBD2	TRBJ2-7	CASSPGLASYEQYF	TGTGCCAGCAGTCCGGGACTAGCCTCCTACGAGCAGTACTTC
TRBV5-1	once	.	TRBJ2-7	CASSYRDPMGDEQYF	TGCGCCAGCAGCTACCGGGACCCTATGGGGGACGAGCAGTACTTC
TRBV7-2	.	.	TRBJ2-1	CASSLGGGTDAYNEQFF	TGTGCCAGCAGCTTAGGAGGTGGGACCGATGCCTACAATGAGCAGTTCTTC
TRBV9	.	TRBD2	TRBJ2-2	CASSVGTSGGGGELFF	TGTGCCAGCAGCGTTGGGACTAGCGGGGGAGGCGGGGAGCTGTTTTTT
TRBV19	few	.	TRBJ2-3	CASCEGISSTDTQYF	TGTGCCAGTTGTGAGGGGATCTCTAGCACAGATACGCAGTATTTT
TRBV5-5	.	.	TRBJ1-3	CASSPTTNSGNTIYF	TGTGCCAGCAGCCCGACAACAAACTCTGGAAACACCATATATTTT
TRBV14	.	.	TRBJ2-1	CASSQARVENEQFF	TGTGCCAGCAGCCAAGCACGGGTAGAGAATGAGCAGTTCTTC
TRBV6-2/TRBV6-3	.	TRBD1	TRBJ2-4	CASSYHGQGATKNIQYF	TGTGCCAGCAGTTACCACGGACAGGGGGCAACCAAAAACATTCAGTACTTC
TRBV5-4	.	TRBD1	TRBJ1-2	CASSWTGGLYGYTF	TGTGCCAGCAGTTGGACAGGGGGCCTCTATGGCTACACCTTC